Following are 13 T cell receptor beta chains from one sample sequenced in a study of control samples from healthy donors and cancer patients. Profiling relied on immunoSEQ multiplex PCR, and the TCRdb table lists in-frame clones only, not all of them. The sample yields approximately 100,000 clones, more than 85% seen once. Sample: blood. The origin of the receptors is a man in his thirties or forties in good health.

The rearrangement joins TRBV5-4 to TRBJ1-6, with no clear D. Trimming took 0 bases from V and 0 from J, leaving 10 bases between them. Germline CDR1 is SGHNT and CDR2 is YYREEE (reference sequence). CDR3 length: 17 residues. The DNA of the CDR3 is TGTGCCAGCAGCTTGGGACACGGGCTCTCCTATAATTCACCCCTCCACTTT. Translation: CASSLGHGLSYNSPLHF.

This clone was recorded only once. The chain uses TRBV4-3 and TRBJ2-7; a weak D match, TRBD1 (7 bases). With 5 bases removed from V and 3 bases from J, the gap between germline ends came to 17 bases. Germline loops: CDR1 LGHNA, CDR2 YSLEER. This CDR3 has 15 residues. The CDR3 sequence is CASSLKGQGGYEQYF. CDR3 sequence (DNA): TGCGCCAGCAGCTTAAAGGGTCAGGGGGGCTACGAGCAGTACTTC.

A few counts support this clone. The chain links TRBV5-1 to TRBJ1-5; 7 bases agree with TRBD1. J gave up 6 bases and V 4 bases, and 10 bases lay outside the gene matches. The CDR3 covers 15 residues. Germline assignment: CDR1 SGHRS and CDR2 YFSETQ. As DNA, the CDR3 is TGCGCCAGCAGCCAGGGGGGTGGGGTAATTCAGCCCCAGCATTTT. Translating gives CASSQGGGVIQPQHF.

The CDR3 protein is CASSNRDRGLETQYF. CDR3 sequence (DNA): TGTGCCAGCAGCAACCGGGACAGGGGGTTGGAGACCCAGTACTTC. J is TRBJ2-5 and V is TRBV9; 11 bases are shared with TRBD1. CDR1 is SGDLS and CDR2 is YYNGEE in the germline V gene. The CDR3 is 15 residues long. V lost 4 bases and J lost 5; bases outside the gene matches: 7.

The chain joins TRBV7-7 to TRBJ2-7, with TRBD2 matching over 11 bases. In germline, CDR1 is SSHAT, CDR2 FNYEAQ (reference sequence). CDR3 size: 17 residues. The V segment lost 5 bases and the J segment 0 bases; nucleotides outside the gene matches: 9. This CDR3 reads CASSHLGTSGSSYEQYF. CDR3 DNA sequence: TGTGCCAGCAGCCACCTGGGCACTAGCGGGAGCTCCTACGAGCAGTACTTC.

The chain links TRBV15 to TRBJ1-5; TRBD1 is a possible D gene (5 bases). The CDR3 spans 16 residues. Germline V gene sequence: CDR1 LNHNV, CDR2 YYDKDF (reference sequence). The germline V and J ends were trimmed by 3 bases and 5 bases, with 17 bases remaining between them. The CDR3 DNA reads as TGTGCCACCAGCAGGGGCGAGGGGTGGTCCCATCAGCCCCAGCATTTT. Translated: CATSRGEGWSHQPQHF.

This clone occurred once. The chain carries TRBV5-1 and TRBJ2-2; perhaps D is TRBD1 or TRBD2 (6 bases each). The CDR3 runs 15 residues. V lost 3 bases to trimming and J lost 0 bases, with 9 bases between them. The germline CDR1 and CDR2 sequences are SGHRS and YFSETQ. CDR3 amino acids: CASSSGASNTGELFF. The CDR3 nucleotides read TGCGCCAGCAGCTCGGGGGCATCGAACACCGGGGAGCTGTTTTTT.

CDR3 nucleotides: TGTGCCAGCAGTGAATCGATTGGGGCCAGAGACACAGATACGCAGTATTTT. Its protein is CASSESIGARDTDTQYF. This sequence joins TRBV25-1 and TRBJ2-3; D is perhaps TRBD1 (5 bases). The germline V gene encodes CDR1 MGHDK and CDR2 SYGVNS. The V end was cut by 1 base, the J end by 2 bases, with 16 bases between. This CDR3 has 17 residues. The full variable domain, completed using reference TRBV25-1 and TRBJ2-3, is EADIYQTPRYLVIGTGKKITLECSQTMGHDKMYWYQQDPGMELHLIHYSYGVNSTEKGDLSSESTVSRIRTEHFPLTLESARPSHTSQYLCASSESIGARDTDTQYFGPGTRLTVL.

The chain is built from TRBV7-3 and TRBJ1-1; D may be TRBD1 (6 bases). The CDR3 is made up of 15 amino acids. Germline CDR1 SGHTA, CDR2 FQGTGA. V gave up 2 bases and J gave up 4 bases, with 14 bases separating them. DNA for the CDR3: TGTGCCAGCAGCTTAGAAACCGCGGGGGCCACTGAAGCTTTCTTT. This gives the protein CASSLETAGATEAFF.

This clone was observed once. This chain links TRBV5-1 with TRBJ2-1, with 13 positions matching TRBD2. Germline V gene sequence: CDR1 SGHRS, CDR2 YFSETQ. CDR3 length: 17 residues. Germline trimming cut 0 bases from V and 7 bases from J; bases unmatched to any gene: 7. The CDR3 loop reads CASSLAPLAGGQNEQFF. The DNA for the CDR3 is TGCGCCAGCAGCTTGGCCCCACTAGCGGGGGGGCAGAATGAGCAGTTCTTC.

This chain uses TRBV7-2 with TRBJ1-1; D is unclear. The ends were cut back, 4 bases at V and 1 base at J, with 7 bases in the middle. The CDR3 is 13 residues long. CDR1 is SGHTA, CDR2 FQGNSA, per germline. CDR3 amino acids: CASSWGGNTEAFF. CDR3 DNA: TGTGCCAGCAGCTGGGGAGGGAACACTGAAGCTTTCTTT.

This clone came up once. The genes are TRBV27 and TRBJ2-5, with TRBD2 matching 8 bases. The trim removed 6 bases at V and 5 bases at J, leaving 8 bases unmatched. This CDR3 has 14 residues. From germline, CDR1 is MNHEY and CDR2 SMNVEV (reference sequence). Written as DNA, the CDR3 is TGTGCCAGCAGACAAGCGGGAGCTCGGGAGACCCAGTACTTC. It encodes CASRQAGARETQYF.

The chain combines TRBV30 with TRBJ1-6; D gene ambiguous. The CDR3 is 12 amino acids. Trimming removed 5 bases at V and 7 bases at J, with 9 bases between. Germline V gives CDR1 GTSNPN, CDR2 SVGIG (reference sequence). CDR3: CAWDVGNSPLHF. The CDR3, as DNA: TGTGCCTGGGACGTGGGGAATTCACCCCTCCACTTT.